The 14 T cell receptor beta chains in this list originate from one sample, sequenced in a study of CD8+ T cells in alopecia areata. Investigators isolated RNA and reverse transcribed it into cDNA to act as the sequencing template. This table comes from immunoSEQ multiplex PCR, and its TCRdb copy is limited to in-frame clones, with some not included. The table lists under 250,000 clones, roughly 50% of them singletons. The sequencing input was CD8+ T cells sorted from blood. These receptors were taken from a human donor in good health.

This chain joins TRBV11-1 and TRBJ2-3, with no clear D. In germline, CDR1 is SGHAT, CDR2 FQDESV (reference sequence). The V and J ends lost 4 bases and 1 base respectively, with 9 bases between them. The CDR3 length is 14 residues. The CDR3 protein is CASSYSLRTDTQYF. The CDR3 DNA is TGTGCCAGCAGCTATAGCTTACGCACAGATACGCAGTATTTT.

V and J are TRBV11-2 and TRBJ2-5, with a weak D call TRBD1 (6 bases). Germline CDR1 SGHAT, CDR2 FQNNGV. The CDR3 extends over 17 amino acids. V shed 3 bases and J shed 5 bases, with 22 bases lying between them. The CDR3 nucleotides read TGTGCCAGCAGCTTGGGGGCTGGGCTCATGAGGTGGGAGACCCAGTACTTC. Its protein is CASSLGAGLMRWETQYF.

The CDR3 spells CASSEPSGAGANVLTF. CDR3 coding DNA: TGTGCCAGCAGCGAGCCGTCGGGGGCTGGGGCCAACGTCCTGACTTTC. V and J are TRBV9 and TRBJ2-6; D possibly corresponds to TRBD2 (6 bases). Deletions cut 3 bases from V and 2 bases from J, with 12 bases between. Germline V CDR1 and CDR2: SGDLS, YYNGEE. The CDR3 is 16 residues long.

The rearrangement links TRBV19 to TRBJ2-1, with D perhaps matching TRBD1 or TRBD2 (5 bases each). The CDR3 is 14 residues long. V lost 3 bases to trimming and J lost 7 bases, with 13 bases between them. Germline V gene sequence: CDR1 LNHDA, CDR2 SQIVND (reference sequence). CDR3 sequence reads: CASSILGRENEQFF. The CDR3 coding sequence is TGTGCCAGTAGTATCCTGGGCAGGGAGAATGAGCAGTTCTTC.

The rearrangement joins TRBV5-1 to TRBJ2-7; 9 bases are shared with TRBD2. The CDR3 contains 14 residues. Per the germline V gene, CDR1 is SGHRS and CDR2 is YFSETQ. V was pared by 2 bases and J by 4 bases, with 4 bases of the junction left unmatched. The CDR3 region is CASSFQRGAYEQYF. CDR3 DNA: TGCGCCAGCAGCTTTCAGCGGGGGGCTTACGAGCAGTACTTC.

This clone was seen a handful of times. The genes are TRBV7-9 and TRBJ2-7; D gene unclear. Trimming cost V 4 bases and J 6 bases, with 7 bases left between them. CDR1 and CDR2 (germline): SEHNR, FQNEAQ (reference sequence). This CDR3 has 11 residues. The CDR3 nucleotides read TGTGCCAGCAGCTCTAGTTCCGAGCAGTACTTC. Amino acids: CASSSSSEQYF.

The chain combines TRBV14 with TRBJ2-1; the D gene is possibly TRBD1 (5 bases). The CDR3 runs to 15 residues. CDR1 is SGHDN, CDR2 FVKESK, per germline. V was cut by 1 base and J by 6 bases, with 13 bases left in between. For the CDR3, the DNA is TGTGCCAGCAGCCAAGGCCCAGGGAACAGCAATGAGCAGTTCTTC. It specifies CASSQGPGNSNEQFF.

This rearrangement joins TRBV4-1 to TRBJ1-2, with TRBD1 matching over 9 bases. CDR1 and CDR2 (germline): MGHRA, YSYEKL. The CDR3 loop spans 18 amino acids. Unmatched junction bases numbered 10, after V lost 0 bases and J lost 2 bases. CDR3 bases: TGCGCCAGCAGCCAAGACCCTCACCCGGGACAGGGCAACTATGGCTACACCTTC. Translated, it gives CASSQDPHPGQGNYGYTF.

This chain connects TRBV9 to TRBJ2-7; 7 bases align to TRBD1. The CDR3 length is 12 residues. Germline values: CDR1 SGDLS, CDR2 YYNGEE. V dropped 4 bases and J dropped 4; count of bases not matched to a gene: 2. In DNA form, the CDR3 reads TGTGCCAGCAGCAGACAGGGTTACGAGCAGTACTTC. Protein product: CASSRQGYEQYF.

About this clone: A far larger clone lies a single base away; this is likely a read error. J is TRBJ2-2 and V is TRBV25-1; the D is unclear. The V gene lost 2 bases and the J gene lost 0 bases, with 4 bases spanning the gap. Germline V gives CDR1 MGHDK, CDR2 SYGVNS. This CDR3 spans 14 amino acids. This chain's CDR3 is CASSELANTGELFF. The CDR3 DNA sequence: TGTGCCAGCAGTGAACTAGCGAACACCGGGGAGCTGTTTTTT.

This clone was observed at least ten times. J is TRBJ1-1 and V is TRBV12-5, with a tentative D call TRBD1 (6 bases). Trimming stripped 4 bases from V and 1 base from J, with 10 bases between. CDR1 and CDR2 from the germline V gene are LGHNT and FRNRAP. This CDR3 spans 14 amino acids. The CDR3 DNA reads TGTGCTAGTGGTTACGGGGGCCCGAACACTGAAGCTTTCTTT. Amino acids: CASGYGGPNTEAFF. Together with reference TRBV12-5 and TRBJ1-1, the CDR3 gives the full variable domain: DARVTQTPRHKVTEMGQEVTMRCQPILGHNTVFWYRQTMMQGLELLAYFRNRAPLDDSGMPKDRFSAEMPDATLATLKIQPSEPRDSAVYFCASGYGGPNTEAFFGQGTRLTVV.

The DNA of the CDR3 is TGCGCCAGCAGCTTGTTTCCAGACCAAGAGACCCAGTACTTC. This translates into CASSLFPDQETQYF. The V call is TRBV5-1, the J call TRBJ2-5, with unresolved D. The CDR3 covers 14 residues. The V gene's germline CDR1 is SGHRS and CDR2 YFSETQ. V lost 1 base and J 0 bases, leaving 7 bases between the germline ends.

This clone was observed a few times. The CDR3 here is CASSVGRGAFF. The DNA for the CDR3 is TGTGCCAGCAGTGTCGGGAGAGGAGCTTTCTTT. The V gene is TRBV25-1, the J gene TRBJ1-1, with no clear D. The CDR3 has 11 amino acids. Trimming shortened V by 4 bases and J by 10 bases, and 10 bases separated the two germline ends. From germline, CDR1 is MGHDK and CDR2 SYGVNS.

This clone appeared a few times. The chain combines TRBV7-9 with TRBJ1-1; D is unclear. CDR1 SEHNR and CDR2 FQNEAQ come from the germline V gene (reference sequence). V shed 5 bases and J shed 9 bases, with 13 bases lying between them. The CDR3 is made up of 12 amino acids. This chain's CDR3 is CASSPDERKAFF. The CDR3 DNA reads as TGTGCCAGCAGCCCAGACGAAAGGAAAGCTTTCTTT.